The 21 T cell receptor beta chains below all came from one sample that was sequenced in a study of vaccination and CD4 T cells after COVID-19. The treatment denotes: approximately nine-day PBMC culture with coronavirus spike peptide pools or control peptides (ViraFEST assay). These receptors have no known antigen. Oncomine TCR Beta short-read sequencing was applied to DNA from cultured CD4+ T cells. TCRdb ran MiXCR on the PCR reads and lists one entry per CDR3 protein. The sample has fewer than 15,000 distinct CDR3 sequences, about half seen once. The sequencing sample was made of CD4+ T cells from blood, cultured in vitro. Every receptor here comes from a human donor who had recovered from COVID-19.

This clonotype has a handful of counts. The chain combines TRBV20-1 with TRBJ2-7, with TRBD2 matching over 12 bases. The CDR3 is made up of 16 amino acids. Germline V lookup: CDR1 DFQATT, CDR2 SNEGSKA (reference sequence). With V trimmed by 6 bases and J by 2 bases, 11 bases remained unmatched. CDR3 region: CSARPATSGGAYEQYF. CDR3 DNA sequence: TGCAGTGCCCGACCGGCGACTAGCGGGGGAGCCTACGAGCAGTACTTC.

This chain uses TRBV20-1 with TRBJ1-4, with D unclear. Germline V lookup: CDR1 DFQATT, CDR2 SNEGSKA (reference sequence). With 3 bases removed from V and 15 bases from J, the gap between germline ends came to 14 bases. CDR3 size: 11 residues. CDR3 nucleotides: TGCAGTGCTAGTGAAGGGCTCGGGATGTTTTTT. Translation gives CSASEGLGMFF.

V and J are TRBV24-1 and TRBJ1-3; TRBD1 agrees at 8 bases. The CDR3 runs to 14 residues. CDR1 and CDR2 (germline): KGHDR, SFDVKD. Germline trimming cut 8 bases from V and 5 bases from J; bases unmatched to any gene: 7. CDR3 region: CATTNGQGRNTIYF. The CDR3 nucleotides are TGTGCCACCACCAACGGACAGGGTCGAAACACCATATATTTT.

V gene TRBV7-9 combines with J gene TRBJ2-1; D may be TRBD2 (5 bases). There are 16 residues in the CDR3. Germline V gene sequence: CDR1 SEHNR, CDR2 FQNEAQ (reference sequence). V lost 2 bases and J lost 5, with 16 bases in between. As DNA, the CDR3 is TGTGCCAGCAGCTTACTAGCCGGCGCTACGAACAATGAGCAGTTCTTC. It translates to CASSLLAGATNNEQFF.

This clonotype has only a few counts. The chain recombines TRBV19 with TRBJ2-2; 12 positions agree with TRBD2. Germline V gene lookup returns CDR1 LNHDA and CDR2 SQIVND (reference sequence). J lost 5 bases, V lost 2 bases, and 6 bases had no gene match. This CDR3 is built from 17 residues. CDR3 amino acids: CASSILTSGRRTGELFF. The CDR3 DNA sequence: TGTGCCAGTAGTATACTCACTAGCGGGAGGAGAACCGGGGAGCTGTTTTTT.

As regards this clonotype: One junction end disagrees with the germline gene, perhaps due to a read error. The rearrangement joins TRBV19 to TRBJ2-7; the D gene is possibly TRBD1 (5 bases). CDR1 is LNHDA and CDR2 is SQIVND in the germline V gene (reference sequence). The CDR3 spans 14 residues. CDR3 sequence reads: CASTQTVRSYERYF. The CDR3, as DNA: TGTGCCAGCACACAGACAGTTCGCTCCTACGAGCGGTACTTC.

This clonotype was counted a few times. The rearrangement links TRBV19 to TRBJ2-7, with TRBD2 matching 7 bases. Losses at the gene ends were 3 bases for V and 2 bases for J; bases not matched to a gene: 7. This CDR3 comprises 15 residues. Looked up from germline, CDR1 is LNHDA and CDR2 is SQIVND (reference sequence). In nucleotides, the CDR3 is TGTGCCAGTAGTATCGGTGGGGGAGGGCCCTACGAGCAGTACTTC. Translated, it gives CASSIGGGGPYEQYF.

V gene TRBV7-8 combines with J gene TRBJ2-1; D not resolved. CDR1 and CDR2 (germline): SGHVS, FQNEAQ. The CDR3 totals 16 residues. V dropped 2 bases and J dropped 0 bases, with 11 bases sitting between them. CDR3: CASSLFLESSYNEQFF. CDR3 DNA sequence: TGTGCCAGCAGCTTATTTTTAGAAAGCTCCTACAATGAGCAGTTCTTC.

The J gene is TRBJ2-2, the V gene TRBV19; no definite D call. The V gene's germline CDR1 is LNHDA and CDR2 SQIVND (reference sequence). The V end was cut by 3 bases, the J end by 6 bases, with 2 bases between. The CDR3 runs 11 residues. This CDR3 reads CASSIAGELFF. In nucleotides, the CDR3 is TGTGCCAGTAGTATTGCCGGGGAGCTGTTTTTT.

The chain joins TRBV28 to TRBJ2-6; tentative D call: TRBD1 (6 bases). The CDR3 consists of 18 residues. Trimming took off 4 bases at V and 2 bases at J, with 18 bases between the two ends. The germline V gene has CDR1 MDHEN and CDR2 SYDVKM. The CDR3 region has the DNA TGTGCCAGCAGTTCCCCCCGGACAGCGAAGCCTGGGGCCAACGTCCTGACTTTC. Encoded protein: CASSSPRTAKPGANVLTF.

This clonotype came up a few times. The rearrangement uses TRBV11-3 and TRBJ2-1; D possibly corresponds to TRBD2 (5 bases). CDR1 SGHNT and CDR2 YENEEA come from the germline V gene. Between the trimmed V and J ends, which lost 5 bases and 4 bases, there was a span of 18 bases. CDR3 length: 16 amino acids. CDR3 in amino acids: CASSPRGRLNYNEQFF. In nucleotides, the CDR3 is TGTGCCAGCAGCCCACGAGGGCGGCTGAATTACAATGAGCAGTTCTTC.

This clonotype was counted between two and nine times. The gene calls are TRBV20-1 and TRBJ2-1; TRBD2 matches 7 bases. Per germline, CDR1 DFQATT and CDR2 SNEGSKA (reference sequence). The junction had 12 bases not matched to a gene; V was cut back by 0 bases and J by 7 bases. The CDR3 sequence is 16 residues long. CDR3 region: CSARDGGGPIGNEQFF. The CDR3 DNA follows: TGCAGTGCTAGAGATGGGGGAGGGCCAATCGGGAATGAGCAGTTCTTC.

This clonotype appeared a few times. The CDR3 nucleotides are TGCAGCGGCCTTAGGGCAGGCGGCAACTATGGCTACACCTTC. As protein: CSGLRAGGNYGYTF. The rearrangement links TRBV29-1 to TRBJ1-2; no firm D call. Germline V gene data show CDR1 as SQVTM and CDR2 as ANQGSEA. V was trimmed by 7 bases and J by 2 bases, leaving 17 bases between them. CDR3 length: 14 amino acids.

This chain joins TRBV2 and TRBJ2-1; TRBD2 is a possible D gene (5 bases). Trimming removed 7 bases from V and 4 bases from J, with 14 bases in between. Germline CDR1 is SNHLY and CDR2 is FYNNEI. The CDR3 runs to 14 residues. In DNA form, the CDR3 reads TGTGCCAGCACTGGCTTACCGGGGTACAATGAGCAGTTCTTC. The encoded protein is CASTGLPGYNEQFF.

This chain links TRBV9 with TRBJ2-1; 11 nucleotides align to TRBD2. Germline CDR1 is SGDLS and CDR2 is YYNGEE. Trimming at V came to 1 base and at J to 7 bases, leaving 7 bases not matched to a gene. This CDR3 region has 16 residues. CDR3 sequence (DNA): TGTGCCAGCAGCGTATATAGTAGCGGGAGGGGAAATGAGCAGTTCTTC. Its protein product is CASSVYSSGRGNEQFF.

Only one count was recorded for this clonotype. This rearrangement joins TRBV7-9 to TRBJ2-1, with D possibly TRBD2 on 6 matching bases. Germline values: CDR1 SEHNR, CDR2 FQNEAQ (reference sequence). This CDR3 contains 11 residues. Trimming removed 5 bases from V and 8 bases from J, with 7 bases in between. CDR3 nucleotide sequence: TGTGCCAGCAGCCAGCGGGATGAGCAGTTCTTC. It yields the protein CASSQRDEQFF.

The chain is built from TRBV7-6 and TRBJ2-5; the D gene is possibly TRBD2 (5 bases). CDR3 length: 13 residues. Germline V gene data show CDR1 as SGHVS and CDR2 as FNYEAQ. V was clipped by 4 bases and J by 1 base, with 7 bases between them. The chain's CDR3 is CASSSGLQETQYF. In nucleotides, the CDR3 is TGTGCCAGCAGCTCAGGACTCCAAGAGACCCAGTACTTC.

This clonotype was found a few times. The chain couples TRBV6-5 to TRBJ2-7; unclear D gene. The CDR3 covers 13 residues. CDR1 and CDR2 (germline): MNHEY, SVGAGI. V lost 3 bases to trimming and J lost 3 bases, with 9 bases between them. In DNA, the CDR3 is TGTGCCAGCAGTTATGAAAGTATCTACGAGCAGTACTTC. Amino acid sequence: CASSYESIYEQYF.

The DNA of the CDR3 is TGTGCCAGCAGCTATGCTGGTGGGGCCGGGGAGCTGTTTTTT. This codes for CASSYAGGAGELFF. The genes are TRBV7-9 and TRBJ2-2, with D unresolved. The V end lost 4 bases, the J end lost 6 bases, and 12 bases lay between the germline ends. The V gene's germline CDR1 is SEHNR and CDR2 FQNEAQ (reference sequence). CDR3 length: 14 amino acids. The variable domain in full, with the rest retrieved from reference TRBV7-9 and TRBJ2-2, is DTGVSQNPRHKITKRGQNVTFRCDPISEHNRLYWYRQTLGQGPEFLTYFQNEAQLEKSRLLSDRFSAERPKGSFSTLEIQRTEQGDSAMYLCASSYAGGAGELFFGEGSRLTVL.

This chain links TRBV7-9 with TRBJ2-3; D could derive from TRBD1 or TRBD2 (5 bases each). CDR1 and CDR2 (germline): SEHNR, FQNEAQ (reference sequence). The V gene lost 1 base and the J gene lost 3 bases, with 20 bases spanning the gap. This CDR3 is built from 18 residues. This CDR3 is CASSLGSGRHPDTDTQYF. In DNA form, the CDR3 reads TGTGCCAGCAGCTTAGGATCGGGGCGGCATCCTGATACAGATACGCAGTATTTT.

The chain joins TRBV27 to TRBJ2-3, with 10 positions matching TRBD2. Germline trimming cut 5 bases from V and 9 bases from J; bases unmatched to any gene: 5. Germline CDR1 and CDR2: MNHEY and SMNVEV (reference sequence). The length of the CDR3 is 13 residues. The CDR3 loop reads CASSPLAGGTQYF. CDR3 bases: TGTGCCAGCAGTCCGTTAGCGGGAGGAACGCAGTATTTT.